This passage covers 26 T cell receptor beta chains from one sample sequenced in a study of post-analysis software for immune sequencing data. The antigens these receptors bind are not known. Study observations and caveats: TRBV5-6, TRBV5-1 and TRBV20-1 were among roughly five TRBV segments more frequent in patients than controls.

Prepared libraries of TCR beta cDNA carried unique molecular identifiers. Via MiXCR, TCRdb re-called the PCR reads, giving one row per CDR3 protein. The repertoire includes about 540,000 distinct CDR3 sequences, 34% of them detected once, and around 6.1% sits in the top ten. The specimen sequenced was blood. Receptors were obtained from a girl aged 2 to 17 with multiple sclerosis.

This clonotype was found a few times. The rearrangement uses TRBV5-1 and TRBJ2-7; 9 bases map to TRBD1. In germline, CDR1 is SGHRS, CDR2 YFSETQ. The CDR3 sequence is 17 residues long. With 3 bases clipped from V and 2 bases from J, the junction kept 12 bases outside the gene matches. The CDR3 spells CASSYPTGTGNTYEQYF. DNA for the CDR3: TGCGCCAGCAGCTACCCTACCGGGACAGGGAATACCTACGAGCAGTACTTC.

This clonotype was detected once. The V call is TRBV10-3, the J call TRBJ2-7; TRBD1 matches 9 bases. The CDR3 is made up of 12 amino acids. CDR1 and CDR2 (germline): ENHRY, SYGVKD. V lost 6 bases, J lost 5 bases, and 2 bases stayed unmatched. CDR3 sequence reads: CAIRGQGNEQYF. The CDR3 DNA reads as TGTGCCATCAGGGGACAGGGAAACGAGCAGTACTTC.

This clonotype occurred a few times. The CDR3 loop reads CASSLAQAEAYEQYF. The CDR3 region has the DNA TGCGCCAGCAGCTTGGCGCAGGCCGAGGCCTACGAGCAGTACTTC. The chain joins TRBV5-1 to TRBJ2-7; D gene ambiguous. Germline lookup yields CDR1 SGHRS and CDR2 YFSETQ. The V end was cut by 0 bases, the J end by 2 bases, with 12 bases between. The CDR3 is 15 amino acids. Drawing the rest from reference TRBV5-1 and TRBJ2-7, the complete variable domain is KAGVTQTPRYLIKTRGQQVTLSCSPISGHRSVSWYQQTPGQGLQFLFEYFSETQRNKGNFPGRFSGRQFSNSRSEMNVSTLELGDSALYLCASSLAQAEAYEQYFGPGTRLTVT.

The rearrangement joins TRBV5-1 to TRBJ2-3; no firm D call. The CDR3 length is 14 residues. V lost 0 bases to trimming and J lost 4 bases, with 9 bases between them. Germline V lookup: CDR1 SGHRS, CDR2 YFSETQ. In DNA, the CDR3 is TGCGCCAGCAGCTTGGACCAGCCTTCAGATACGCAGTATTTT. Protein product: CASSLDQPSDTQYF.

The V gene is TRBV20-1, the J gene TRBJ1-1; 9 bases are a match to TRBD1. The CDR3 has 13 residues. Per germline, CDR1 DFQATT and CDR2 SNEGSKA (reference sequence). The junction had 6 bases not matched to a gene; V was cut back by 7 bases and J by 3 bases. CDR3 nucleotide sequence: TGCAGTGGGTCGACAGGGGGACACACTGAAGCTTTCTTT. The encoded protein is CSGSTGGHTEAFF.

V is TRBV7-9 and J is TRBJ2-7; 7 bases agree with TRBD1. V dropped 0 bases and J dropped 9; count of bases not matched to a gene: 5. This CDR3 spans 13 amino acids. Per the germline V gene, CDR1 is SEHNR and CDR2 is FQNEAQ (reference sequence). This CDR3 reads CASSLADRTGQYF. CDR3 bases: TGTGCCAGCAGCTTAGCGGACAGGACAGGGCAGTACTTC.

This clonotype was found a few times. CDR3: CASSMGNQGAGETQYF. The CDR3 nucleotides are TGTGCCAGCAGTATGGGGAACCAGGGGGCAGGGGAGACCCAGTACTTC. The rearrangement links TRBV7-3 to TRBJ2-5; 8 nucleotides match TRBD1. Looked up from germline, CDR1 is SGHTA and CDR2 is FQGTGA. V gave up 6 bases and J gave up 5 bases; unmatched junction bases: 14. This CDR3 contains 16 residues.

This clonotype occurred a few times. This sequence joins TRBV10-2 and TRBJ1-6; D remains unclear. The CDR3 spans 15 residues. CDR1 and CDR2 from the germline V gene are WSHSY and SAAADI. Trimming cost V 3 bases and J 5 bases, with 11 bases left between them. The CDR3 DNA reads as TGCGCCAGCAGTGACCCCGGGGTGAATAATTCACCCCTCCACTTT. Translated, it gives CASSDPGVNNSPLHF.

The chain uses TRBV9 and TRBJ1-2, with TRBD1 identical over 9 bases. J lost 5 bases, V lost 4 bases, and 9 bases had no gene match. CDR1 and CDR2 (germline): SGDLS, YYNGEE. This CDR3 contains 15 residues. CDR3 loop: CASSTGQGGMYGYTF. In nucleotides, the CDR3 is TGTGCCAGCAGCACGGGACAGGGAGGAATGTATGGCTACACCTTC.

This clonotype was picked up many times. The rearrangement uses TRBV15 and TRBJ2-1; tentative D call: TRBD1 (7 bases). Trimming shortened V by 1 base and J by 12 bases, and 22 bases separated the two germline ends. CDR1 is LNHNV, CDR2 YYDKDF, per germline (reference sequence). This CDR3 has 16 residues. The CDR3 loop reads CATSRGETGLPGGQFF. CDR3 sequence (DNA): TGTGCCACCAGCAGAGGAGAGACAGGGCTCCCCGGGGGGCAGTTCTTC.

This clonotype was detected only a few times. The gene calls are TRBV15 and TRBJ1-4; D unclear. The CDR3 spans 13 residues. Deletions cut 3 bases from V and 7 bases from J, with 9 bases between. Germline V gene lookup returns CDR1 LNHNV and CDR2 YYDKDF (reference sequence). As DNA, the CDR3 is TGTGCCACCAGCAGGAAGGGATCTGAAAAACTGTTTTTT. Its protein product is CATSRKGSEKLFF.

V and J are TRBV7-2 and TRBJ1-2; maybe TRBD1 (5 bases). This CDR3 spans 14 amino acids. Germline loops: CDR1 SGHTA, CDR2 FQGNSA. The V end was cut by 1 base, the J end by 4 bases, with 10 bases between. CDR3 DNA sequence: TGTGCCAGCAGCTTAGGAAGGGGCCTCTATGGCTACACCTTC. It codes for CASSLGRGLYGYTF.

This clonotype was seen once. This chain uses TRBV7-8 with TRBJ2-5, with TRBD2 matching 14 bases. The germline V gene encodes CDR1 SGHVS and CDR2 FQNEAQ. V lost 8 bases and J lost 5; bases outside the gene matches: 10. CDR3 length: 16 residues. The CDR3 region has the DNA TGTGCCAGCGGGTTGACTAGCGGGGGGGCCCGTGAGACCCAGTACTTC. Translation: CASGLTSGGARETQYF.

This clonotype was detected only a few times. This chain connects TRBV29-1 to TRBJ2-1; 10 positions match TRBD2. The germline CDR1 and CDR2 sequences are SQVTM and ANQGSEA. The CDR3 is 13 residues long. V shed 4 bases and J 8 bases; nucleotides not matched to a gene: 5. CDR3 in DNA: TGCAGCGTTGCGGGACTAGCGTCGCATGAGCAGTTCTTC. This translates into CSVAGLASHEQFF.

CDR3 region: CSARPRTGDQETQYF. CDR3 bases: TGCAGTGCCCGACCGAGGACAGGCGACCAAGAGACCCAGTACTTC. This chain uses TRBV20-1 with TRBJ2-5, with 7 bases that match TRBD1. V lost 6 bases to trimming and J lost 0 bases; unmatched junction nucleotides: 10. Germline CDR1 DFQATT, CDR2 SNEGSKA (reference sequence). The CDR3 covers 15 residues.

The rearrangement uses TRBV4-1 and TRBJ2-7, with 9 nucleotides matching TRBD1. This CDR3 contains 17 residues. Losses at the gene ends were 3 bases for V and 12 bases for J; bases not matched to a gene: 21. Germline V lookup: CDR1 MGHRA, CDR2 YSYEKL. The CDR3 loop is CASSQGAGTGNSVWRYF. The CDR3 bases are TGCGCCAGCAGCCAGGGCGCCGGGACAGGGAATAGCGTATGGCGGTACTTC.

In its sample, this clonotype was seen a few times. The rearrangement uses TRBV20-1 and TRBJ2-1; 8 bases map to TRBD2. The germline V gene has CDR1 DFQATT and CDR2 SNEGSKA (reference sequence). V shed 1 base, J shed 2 bases, and the junction held 22 bases outside the gene matches. There are 21 residues in the CDR3. The CDR3 is CSARAPDFAGGQAIPYNEQFF. The DNA of the CDR3 is TGCAGTGCTAGAGCCCCTGACTTCGCGGGGGGACAAGCTATACCCTACAATGAGCAGTTCTTC.

The V and J genes are TRBV20-1 and TRBJ1-1; the D gene is possibly TRBD1 (6 bases). Germline CDR1 reads DFQATT; CDR2 reads SNEGSKA (reference sequence). The CDR3 consists of 15 residues. V lost 3 bases and J 0 bases, leaving 14 bases between the germline ends. CDR3 nucleotides: TGCAGTGCTAGTAGGGGGGCAGGGTTGAACACTGAAGCTTTCTTT. It encodes CSASRGAGLNTEAFF.

This clonotype was observed at least ten times. The rearrangement links TRBV7-2 to TRBJ2-5, with TRBD2 matching over 12 bases. The germline gives CDR1 SGHTA, CDR2 FQGNSA. V trimming: 4 bases; J trimming: 1 base; junction bases outside the gene matches: 4. This CDR3 comprises 16 residues. The CDR3 nucleotides are TGTGCCAGCAGCTCTGGACTAGCGGGGACCCAAGAGACCCAGTACTTC. It is translated as CASSSGLAGTQETQYF.

The chain joins TRBV7-8 to TRBJ2-3; 9 nucleotides agree with TRBD1. The J segment lost 1 base and the V segment lost 2 bases, leaving 1 base of the junction unmatched. This CDR3 has 15 amino acids. Per germline, CDR1 SGHVS and CDR2 FQNEAQ. CDR3 sequence reads: CASSLRTGGTDTQYF. The DNA of the CDR3 is TGTGCCAGCAGCTTACGGACAGGGGGCACAGATACGCAGTATTTT.

Details on this clonotype: An end of the junction does not agree with germline; a read error may underlie this. The gene calls are TRBV7-8 and TRBJ2-7; 7 nucleotides align to TRBD1. The CDR3 extends over 15 amino acids. The germline V gene encodes CDR1 SGHVS and CDR2 FQNEAQ. This chain's CDR3 is CAGSKPGTALYEQYF. The CDR3 DNA sequence: TGTGCCGGCAGCAAGCCCGGGACAGCACTCTACGAGCAGTACTTC.

The sample holds a few counts of this clonotype. The gene calls are TRBV29-1 and TRBJ2-4; 9 bases are a match to TRBD1. The assigned J gene may be wrong: the sequence end matches TRBJ2-7 better. The CDR3 has 12 amino acids. Germline V gene lookup returns CDR1 SQVTM and CDR2 ANQGSEA. The CDR3: CSGLGQGIEQYF. The CDR3 region has the DNA TGCAGCGGCCTGGGACAGGGTATCGAGCAGTACTTC.

This clonotype was observed a handful of times. This chain links TRBV20-1 with TRBJ2-5; 8 bases line up with TRBD2. The CDR3 is made up of 17 amino acids. V was clipped by 1 base and J by 0 bases; unmatched bases: 10. Germline CDR1 reads DFQATT; CDR2 reads SNEGSKA (reference sequence). Here the CDR3 DNA reads TGCAGTGCTAGAGTCCCATCTGGCGGGGGGCACCAAGAGACCCAGTACTTC. Translating it yields CSARVPSGGGHQETQYF.

About this clonotype itself: The junction does not match germline at one end; this may be a read error. The V call is TRBV5-5, the J call TRBJ2-3; 8 nucleotides match TRBD2. Germline V gene data show CDR1 as SGHKS and CDR2 as YYEKEE (reference sequence). The CDR3 covers 15 residues. This chain's CDR3 is CASSPGLARTDAQYF. CDR3 in DNA: TGTGCCAGCAGCCCTGGACTAGCCCGCACAGATGCGCAGTATTTT.

The V gene is TRBV7-8, the J gene TRBJ2-1; 8 bases align to TRBD1. CDR1 and CDR2 (germline): SGHVS, FQNEAQ. The CDR3 extends over 15 amino acids. The trim removed 7 bases at V and 2 bases at J, leaving 7 bases unmatched. The CDR3 region has the DNA TGTGCCAGCAAGAAAGGGACAGGAGCCTACAATGAGCAGTTCTTC. Amino acid sequence: CASKKGTGAYNEQFF.

CDR3 in DNA: TGCGCCAGCAGCCCGTCACTTAATAGAGGTACTGAAGCTTTCTTT. Its translation is CASSPSLNRGTEAFF. This chain uses TRBV4-1 with TRBJ1-1; D gene uncertain. The germline V gene has CDR1 MGHRA and CDR2 YSYEKL. V was trimmed by 4 bases and J by 5 bases, leaving 17 bases between them. The CDR3 runs to 15 residues.